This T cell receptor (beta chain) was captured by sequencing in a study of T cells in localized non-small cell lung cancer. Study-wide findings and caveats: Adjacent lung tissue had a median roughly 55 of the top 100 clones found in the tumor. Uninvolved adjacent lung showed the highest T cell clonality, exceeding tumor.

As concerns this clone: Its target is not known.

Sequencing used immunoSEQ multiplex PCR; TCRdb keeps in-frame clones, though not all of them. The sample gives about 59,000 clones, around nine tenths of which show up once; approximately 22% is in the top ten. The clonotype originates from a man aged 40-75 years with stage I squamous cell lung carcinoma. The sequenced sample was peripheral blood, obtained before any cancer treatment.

This chain's CDR3 is CAWRAGQGAYNEQFF. The CDR3 DNA reads TGTGCCTGGAGGGCTGGACAGGGGGCCTACAATGAGCAGTTCTTC. The chain is built from TRBV30 and TRBJ2-1; TRBD1 matches 10 bases. From germline, CDR1 is GTSNPN and CDR2 SVGIG (reference sequence). Trimming took 3 bases from V and 2 from J; bases not matched to a gene: 4. The CDR3 totals 15 residues.